The next 31 T cell receptor beta chains were all read from a single sample in a study of tumor and adjacent non-tumor tissue in lung cancer. TCRbeta libraries were built with three rounds of nested PCR, modified from ARM-PCR. A single record per CDR3 protein comes from TCRdb applying MiXCR to the multiplex PCR reads. Among approximately 68,000 distinct CDR3 sequences listed, about 80% were seen once. No cell sorting was done before RNA was extracted from the tissue. Input material: lung tumor tissue. These TCRs come from a man between 60 and 70 years old with non-small cell lung cancer.

A word on this clonotype: This CDR3 is missing its conserved last phenylalanine or tryptophan, likely due to a read error. The genes are TRBV11-1 and TRBJ2-5, with 9 bases matching TRBD2. J lost 5 bases, V lost 4 bases, and 8 bases had no gene match. CDR1 is SGHAT and CDR2 is FQDESV in the germline V gene (reference sequence). This CDR3 spans 15 amino acids. The CDR3 DNA is TGTGCCAGCAGCTCGGGACTAGCACTGGGGGAGACCCAGTACCTC. Amino acids: CASSSGLALGETQYL.

Regarding this clonotype: A junction end diverges from the germline sequence, so it may reflect a read error. The CDR3 region has the DNA TGTGCCAGCAGCCGGGGTGAAGCGGGGGAGCCGTTTTTT. This translates into CASSRGEAGEPFF. The V and J genes are TRBV6-5 and TRBJ2-2; 8 bases line up with TRBD2. This CDR3 has 13 amino acids. The V gene's germline CDR1 is MNHEY and CDR2 SVGAGI.

Regarding this clonotype: The junction does not match germline at one end; this may be a read error. The chain carries TRBV29-1 and TRBJ2-5, with D perhaps assigned TRBD1 or TRBD2 (6 bases each). Looked up from germline, CDR1 is SQVTM and CDR2 is ANQGSEA. This CDR3 is built from 15 residues. Written as DNA, the CDR3 is TGCAACGTTGACAGGCATCTAGCGAGCCAAGAGACCCAGTACTTC. This codes for CNVDRHLASQETQYF.

This clonotype was detected ten times or more. V is TRBV6-5 and J is TRBJ1-1; the D gene is possibly TRBD1 (5 bases). This CDR3 is 14 amino acids long. The germline CDR1 and CDR2 sequences are MNHEY and SVGAGI. Trimming removed 2 bases at V and 3 bases at J, with 10 bases between. The CDR3 coding sequence is TGTGCCAGCAGTTACAGGGGTCGGGACACTGAAGCTTTCTTT. This translates into CASSYRGRDTEAFF.

Regarding this clonotype: The CDR3 does not close with the conserved phenylalanine or tryptophan, likely indicating a read error. The genes are TRBV6-1 and TRBJ2-6; D is unclear. The CDR3 sequence is 18 residues long. Germline lookup yields CDR1 MNHNS and CDR2 SASEGT. The CDR3 nucleotides are TGTGCCAGCACCCGAAGGAACAGCATGCTTACGGTGGCCAATGTCCTGACTGTC. It yields the protein CASTRRNSMLTVANVLTV.

Concerning this clonotype itself: One base away lies a much larger clone, so this may be a sequencing read error. The V and J genes are TRBV6-1 and TRBJ2-6, with D uncertain. CDR1 is MNHNS, CDR2 SASEGT, per germline. The ends were cut back, 6 bases at V and 9 bases at J, with 15 bases in the middle. The CDR3 has 14 residues. This CDR3 reads CASRPQAVVNVLTF. In DNA, the CDR3 is TGTGCCAGCAGACCCCAGGCGGTGGTCAACGTCCTGACTTTC.

The V gene is TRBV7-9, the J gene TRBJ2-5; D not certain. The J call may be wrong; the DNA end is better matched by TRBJ2-1. Per germline, CDR1 SEHNR and CDR2 FQNEAQ (reference sequence). This CDR3 region has 12 residues. In DNA, the CDR3 is TGTGCCAGCGCCGGGTTTCAAGAGACCCAGTTCTTC. This translates into CASAGFQETQFF.

The rearrangement links TRBV20-1 to TRBJ2-7; 9 nucleotides line up with TRBD2. This CDR3 is built from 12 residues. Germline V gene lookup returns CDR1 DFQATT and CDR2 SNEGSKA (reference sequence). The CDR3 loop is CSVLAGICEQYF. In DNA form, the CDR3 reads TGCAGCGTCCTAGCGGGGATTTGCGAGCAGTACTTC.

In regard to this clonotype: A read error may produce the germline difference seen at one junction end. The genes are TRBV20-1 and TRBJ2-3; D uncertain. The CDR3 sequence is 13 residues long. Germline V gives CDR1 DFQATT, CDR2 SNEGSKA (reference sequence). Here the CDR3 DNA reads TGCAGTGCTAGAGGGAAGTGGGTAGATGCGCAGTATTTT. Its translation: CSARGKWVDAQYF.

Concerning this clonotype itself: One end of the junction is discordant with germline, which a read error may explain. This chain uses TRBV20-1 with TRBJ2-7, with 9 bases aligning to TRBD1. The CDR3 is 15 amino acids. Germline lookup yields CDR1 DFQATT and CDR2 SNEGSKA (reference sequence). The CDR3 DNA follows: TGCACTGCTAGAACCCTCCGGACAGGGGATTACGAACAGTACTTC. Protein: CTARTLRTGDYEQYF.

Notes on this clonotype: The germline gene is not matched at one end of the junction; a read error may be the cause. The chain couples TRBV6-5 to TRBJ2-3, with 13 bases fitting TRBD2. The CDR3 loop spans 18 amino acids. CDR1 is MNHEY, CDR2 SVGAGI, per germline. The DNA of the CDR3 is TGTGCCAGCAGTTACTCTCCATCACTAGCGGGAGGGCCTCATACGCATTATTTT. Protein sequence: CASSYSPSLAGGPHTHYF.

This chain uses TRBV30 with TRBJ2-3; D gene ambiguous. Germline-derived CDR1 and CDR2 are GTSNPN and SVGIG (reference sequence). The CDR3 spans 13 residues. Trimming shortened V by 4 bases and J by 2 bases, and 10 bases separated the two germline ends. This chain's CDR3 is CAWKGGITDTQYF. The DNA for the CDR3 is TGTGCCTGGAAGGGTGGGATCACAGATACGCAGTATTTT.

As for this clonotype: The junction departs from germline at one end; a sequencing error may be responsible. This chain links TRBV10-3 with TRBJ2-7, with a tentative D call TRBD2 (5 bases). CDR3 length: 14 residues. Germline V gene data show CDR1 as ENHRY and CDR2 as SYGVKD. The CDR3: CATSEGGGDYEQYF. The CDR3 DNA reads as TGTGCCACCAGTGAAGGAGGAGGCGACTACGAGCAGTACTTC.

Concerning this clonotype: Being one base from a much bigger clone, this may be a read error. This rearrangement joins TRBV6-2 or TRBV6-3 to TRBJ1-3, with 7 positions matching TRBD1. This CDR3 is built from 16 residues. Germline lookup yields CDR1 MNHEY and CDR2 SVGEGT. V trimming: 4 bases; J trimming: 9 bases; junction bases outside the gene matches: 15. The CDR3 bases are TGTGCCAGCAGTTCTCGCGGGACAGATAGACCAATCACCATATATTTT. Amino acids: CASSSRGTDRPITIYF.

The chain carries TRBV5-4 and TRBJ1-1; D uncertain. The CDR3 is made up of 14 amino acids. V lost 0 bases and J 13 bases, leaving 19 bases between the germline ends. The germline CDR1 and CDR2 sequences are SGHNT and YYREEE (reference sequence). The DNA for the CDR3 is TGTGCCAGCAGCTTGGTTGATTTGAACACTGAAATTTTCTTT. This encodes CASSLVDLNTEIFF.

This clonotype was picked up a small number of times. V usage is TRBV29-1 and J usage is TRBJ2-7; D might be TRBD1 or TRBD2, each matching 5 bases. The V gene lost 6 bases and the J gene lost 4 bases, with 19 bases spanning the gap. Germline CDR1 SQVTM, CDR2 ANQGSEA. This CDR3 is built from 14 residues. The CDR3 reads CSVYTGTSRYEQYF. The CDR3 nucleotides are TGCAGCGTATATACCGGGACCAGTAGATACGAGCAGTACTTC.

This chain links TRBV20-1 with TRBJ2-3; D is undetermined. The CDR3 spans 12 residues. Germline loops: CDR1 DFQATT, CDR2 SNEGSKA (reference sequence). V lost 7 bases, J lost 2 bases, and 10 bases lay in between. The CDR3 DNA follows: TGCAGTGTTACCGCTAACACAGATACGCAGTATTTT. Its protein is CSVTANTDTQYF.

The CDR3 DNA reads as TGTGCCAGCAGTTTTACAACAGAGTCAGCTTTCTTT. The encoded protein is CASSFTTESAFF. The chain employs TRBV12-3 or TRBV12-4 and TRBJ1-1, with D unresolved. The CDR3 consists of 12 residues. Trimming left V 3 bases short and J 10 bases short, with 12 bases between.

The CDR3 DNA follows: TGTGCCAGCAGCCAAGCCGCAAATCAGCCCCAGCATTTT. Amino acid sequence: CASSQAANQPQHF. J is TRBJ1-5 and V is TRBV14; no clear D. This CDR3 comprises 13 residues. The germline V gene encodes CDR1 SGHDN and CDR2 FVKESK. Trimming left V 1 base short and J 4 bases short, with 5 bases between.

The chain joins TRBV28 to TRBJ1-4, with 7 bases matching TRBD1. With 1 base clipped from V and 4 bases from J, the junction kept 6 bases outside the gene matches. The length of the CDR3 is 16 residues. Per germline, CDR1 MDHEN and CDR2 SYDVKM. Written as DNA, the CDR3 is TGTGCCAGCAGTTTATTGGGGACAGACTATAATGAAAAACTGTTTTTT. Its protein is CASSLLGTDYNEKLFF. Full variable domain (rest looked up from reference TRBV28 and TRBJ1-4): DVKVTQSSRYLVKRTGEKVFLECVQDMDHENMFWYRQDPGLGLRLIYFSYDVKMKEKGDIPEGYSVSREKKERFSLILESASTNQTSMYLCASSLLGTDYNEKLFFGSGTQLSVL.

The CDR3 loop reads CSARKGLAGTLYEQYF. The CDR3 region has the DNA TGCAGTGCTAGAAAAGGACTAGCGGGGACACTCTACGAGCAGTACTTC. V usage is TRBV20-1 and J usage is TRBJ2-7; 12 positions agree with TRBD2. The V gene's germline CDR1 is DFQATT and CDR2 SNEGSKA (reference sequence). Losses at the gene ends were 2 bases for V and 3 bases for J; bases not matched to a gene: 8. This CDR3 region has 16 residues.

V and J are TRBV14 and TRBJ2-1; D gene unclear. Per germline, CDR1 SGHDN and CDR2 FVKESK. The CDR3 length is 15 residues. The CDR3 reads CVNSQFKTSLNEQFF. DNA of the CDR3: TGTGTCAACAGCCAATTCAAAACTTCTCTCAATGAGCAGTTCTTC.

On this clonotype: Lacking the conserved final phenylalanine or tryptophan, this CDR3 likely reflects a read error. CDR3 sequence: CASSLGLAEPSSYEQYI. CDR3 coding DNA: TGCGCCAGCAGTTTGGGACTAGCGGAGCCGAGCTCCTACGAGCAGTACATC. This chain joins TRBV5-1 and TRBJ2-7, with 11 bases lining up with TRBD2. This CDR3 comprises 17 residues. Germline V gene data show CDR1 as SGHRS and CDR2 as YFSETQ.

This clonotype was counted once. A read error may produce the germline difference seen at one junction end. V is TRBV10-3 and J is TRBJ1-5; D remains ambiguous. There are 13 residues in the CDR3. The germline V gene has CDR1 ENHRY and CDR2 SYGVKD. The CDR3 spells CAISVERKKKQHF. For the CDR3, the DNA is TGTGCAATCAGTGTTGAGAGGAAAAAGAAACAGCATTTT.

The chain recombines TRBV6-1 with TRBJ2-3, with TRBD2 as a possible D gene (6 bases). Per the germline V gene, CDR1 is MNHNS and CDR2 is SASEGT. The CDR3 runs 14 residues. V gave up 6 bases and J gave up 5 bases, with 15 bases separating them. Written as DNA, the CDR3 is TGTGCCAGCAGAGGAGGGACTCGCAAAGATACGCAGTATTTT. Its translation is CASRGGTRKDTQYF.

Notes on this clonotype: This likely comes from a read error, as the CDR3 has no conserved phenylalanine or tryptophan at its end. The chain joins TRBV13 to TRBJ2-7, with D possibly matching TRBD2 (6 bases). The germline V gene has CDR1 PRHDT and CDR2 FYEKMQ (reference sequence). The CDR3 is 13 amino acids. The ends were cut back, 9 bases at V and 7 bases at J, with 19 bases in the middle. CDR3 nucleotides: TGTGCCAGTAGCCCCAGTGGGGCGGGAGAGCAGTACTTG. Translated, it gives CASSPSGAGEQYL.

The J gene is TRBJ2-1, the V gene TRBV6-5; D might be TRBD2 (6 bases). Germline-derived CDR1 and CDR2 are MNHEY and SVGAGI. V shed 7 bases and J shed 4 bases, with 20 bases lying between them. The CDR3 has 16 amino acids. The CDR3: CASIDLAGKLYNEQFF. The CDR3 DNA reads as TGTGCCAGCATTGATCTGGCGGGAAAATTGTACAATGAGCAGTTCTTC.

Points on this clonotype: A much larger clone sits a single nucleotide away, making a read error possible. The chain combines TRBV5-1 with TRBJ2-1; D is possibly TRBD2 (6 bases). In germline, CDR1 is SGHRS, CDR2 YFSETQ. CDR3 length equals 14 residues. Trimming cost V 5 bases and J 9 bases, with 18 bases left between them. DNA of the CDR3: TGCGCCAGCAGATTTCAAAGCGGGTGTCCTGAGCAGTTCTTC. Translated: CASRFQSGCPEQFF.

This clonotype came up once. Mismatch with germline at one junction end may stem from a read error. This sequence joins TRBV11-3 and TRBJ2-1; 13 bases match TRBD2. Germline lookup yields CDR1 SGHNT and CDR2 YENEEA. The CDR3 is 16 amino acids. The CDR3 region has the DNA TGTGTCAGCAGCTCCCGGGGACTAGCGGGGAACAATGAGCAGTTCTTC. This translates into CVSSSRGLAGNNEQFF.

There are a few counts of this clonotype. A much larger clone lies one base from this, so it may be a read error. V is TRBV11-1 and J is TRBJ1-1, with a possible D match to TRBD1 (5 bases). Per the germline V gene, CDR1 is SGHAT and CDR2 is FQDESV (reference sequence). CDR3 size: 14 residues. The CDR3 nucleotides are TGTACCGGCAGCTCGGACATGTACGACACTGAAGCTTTCTTT. Its translation is CTGSSDMYDTEAFF.

About this clonotype: At one end, the junction sequence differs from germline, possibly due to a read error. The rearrangement joins TRBV11-3 to TRBJ1-1, with 7 bases identical to TRBD1. The CDR3 extends over 13 amino acids. Germline CDR1 reads SGHNT; CDR2 reads YENEEA. In nucleotides, the CDR3 is TGTACCAGCAGTTTTGGGACAGACACTGAAGCTTTCTTT. Protein: CTSSFGTDTEAFF.